These 28 T cell receptor beta chains were sequenced from one sample in a study of cytomegalovirus exposure and HLA in healthy donors. It was with 60 Vbeta and 13 Jbeta primers that the PCR ran. TCRdb keeps only in-frame clones here, not all; method: immunoSEQ multiplex PCR. Of 120,000 to 150,000 clones detected, about 75% appear once; the ten largest clones hold roughly 4.7%. Sequencing was done on a sample of PBMCs. These receptors all stem from a man in his sixties in good health and CMV-seronegative.

This clone came up a few times. J is TRBJ2-5 and V is TRBV29-1, with a possible D match to TRBD1 (6 bases). Trimming pared 4 bases from V and 2 bases from J, leaving 8 bases between. From germline, CDR1 is SQVTM and CDR2 ANQGSEA. The CDR3 is made up of 12 amino acids. The CDR3 sequence: CSVVGQQETQYF. The CDR3 nucleotides are TGCAGCGTTGTGGGACAACAAGAGACCCAGTACTTC.

The chain links TRBV9 to TRBJ2-7; the match to TRBD2 covers 7 bases. This CDR3 spans 14 amino acids. J was trimmed by 0 bases and V by 7 bases; bases with no gene match: 7. CDR1 is SGDLS, CDR2 YYNGEE, per germline. This chain's CDR3 is CASGTTVSSYEQYF. The CDR3, as DNA: TGTGCCAGCGGGACTACCGTAAGCTCCTACGAGCAGTACTTC.

This chain links TRBV2 with TRBJ2-4; D not resolved. Germline V gene data show CDR1 as SNHLY and CDR2 as FYNNEI. V shed 7 bases and J shed 5 bases, with 6 bases lying between them. The CDR3 sequence is 11 residues long. For the CDR3, the DNA is TGTGCCAGCAACTACGAAAACATTCAGTACTTC. Protein: CASNYENIQYF. Full variable domain (outside the CDR3, taken from reference TRBV2 and TRBJ2-4): EPEVTQTPSHQVTQMGQEVILRCVPISNHLYFYWYRQILGQKVEFLVSFYNNEISEKSEIFDDQFSVERPDGSNFTLKIRSTKLEDSAMYFCASNYENIQYFGAGTRLSVL.

This clone was recorded a few times. The chain couples TRBV6-6 to TRBJ2-7; D is possibly TRBD1 (6 bases). Trimming removed 9 bases at V and 0 bases at J, with 18 bases between. CDR3 size: 15 residues. Germline V gives CDR1 MNHNY, CDR2 SVGAGI (reference sequence). This CDR3 reads CASQPTGTSSYEQYF. CDR3 coding DNA: TGTGCCAGTCAACCAACCGGGACAAGCTCCTACGAGCAGTACTTC.

Here the CDR3 reads CASSWSASGLYANTGELFF. The CDR3 nucleotides are TGTGCCAGCAGCTGGTCGGCTAGCGGCTTGTACGCGAACACCGGGGAGCTGTTTTTT. The gene calls are TRBV9 and TRBJ2-2; 7 bases fit TRBD2. The CDR3 length is 19 residues. Losses at the gene ends were 4 bases for V and 0 bases for J; bases not matched to a gene: 15. The germline V gene encodes CDR1 SGDLS and CDR2 YYNGEE.

This clone was found a few times. This sequence joins TRBV4-2 and TRBJ1-4; D is perhaps TRBD1 (5 bases). This CDR3 has 15 amino acids. In germline, CDR1 is LGHNA, CDR2 YNFKEQ. V was clipped by 0 bases and J by 5 bases, with 10 bases between them. The CDR3 region has the DNA TGTGCCAGCAGCCAAGATAGGCGGACAAATGAAAAACTGTTTTTT. Amino acid sequence: CASSQDRRTNEKLFF.

In its sample, this clone was seen a few times. The chain employs TRBV28 and TRBJ2-7; 10 nucleotides agree with TRBD2. The ends lost 4 bases at V and 5 bases at J; junction bases unmatched: 8. CDR1 MDHEN and CDR2 SYDVKM come from the germline V gene. This CDR3 has 15 residues. The CDR3 bases are TGTGCCAGCAGTTCCCTAGCGGGAGCGGAGCACGAGCAGTACTTC. Residues: CASSSLAGAEHEQYF.

This clone showed up just a few times. V and J are TRBV14 and TRBJ1-2; no reliable D call. Germline CDR1 is SGHDN and CDR2 is FVKESK. V gave up 1 base and J gave up 8 bases, with 8 bases separating them. The CDR3 contains 12 residues. The CDR3 loop is CASSQGGNGYTF. The CDR3 bases are TGTGCCAGCAGCCAAGGAGGGAACGGCTACACCTTC. Filled out from reference TRBV14 and TRBJ1-2, the complete variable domain reads EAGVTQFPSHSVIEKGQTVTLRCDPISGHDNLYWYRRVMGKEIKFLLHFVKESKQDESGMPNNRFLAERTGGTYSTLKVQPAELEDSGVYFCASSQGGNGYTFGSGTRLTVV.

The J gene is TRBJ2-5, the V gene TRBV7-3, with 7 positions matching TRBD1. The germline CDR1 and CDR2 sequences are SGHTA and FQGTGA. There are 14 residues in the CDR3. After removal of 5 bases from V and 3 bases from J, the junction contained 6 bases not matched to a gene. CDR3: CASSRKTGKETQYF. The CDR3 DNA follows: TGTGCCAGCAGCCGTAAGACAGGGAAAGAGACCCAGTACTTC.

The sample holds one count of this clone. This chain links TRBV29-1 with TRBJ1-1; maybe TRBD1 (6 bases). In germline, CDR1 is SQVTM, CDR2 ANQGSEA. Trimming removed 4 bases from V and 5 bases from J, with 8 bases in between. The CDR3 consists of 11 residues. The CDR3 DNA follows: TGCAGCGTTGGAGGGGGAACTGAAGCTTTCTTT. Translation gives CSVGGGTEAFF.

V usage is TRBV15 and J usage is TRBJ1-1; D gene unclear. In germline, CDR1 is LNHNV, CDR2 YYDKDF (reference sequence). Trimming shortened V by 0 bases and J by 0 bases, and 2 bases separated the two germline ends. The CDR3 has 13 residues. The chain's CDR3 is CATSRDMNTEAFF. Written as DNA, the CDR3 is TGTGCCACCAGCAGAGATATGAACACTGAAGCTTTCTTT. Full variable domain (missing parts from reference TRBV15 and TRBJ1-1): DAMVIQNPRYQVTQFGKPVTLSCSQTLNHNVMYWYQQKSSQAPKLLFHYYDKDFNNEADTPDNFQSRRPNTSFCFLDIRSPGLGDTAMYLCATSRDMNTEAFFGQGTRLTVV.

V is TRBV29-1 and J is TRBJ1-1; 9 nucleotides agree with TRBD1. Trimming took 6 bases from V and 1 from J; bases not matched to a gene: 0. Germline V gene lookup returns CDR1 SQVTM and CDR2 ANQGSEA. The CDR3 length is 12 residues. The CDR3 coding sequence is TGCAGCGTGGGACAGGGGAACACTGAAGCTTTCTTT. This encodes CSVGQGNTEAFF.

This clone was counted a few times. The rearrangement uses TRBV6-5 and TRBJ2-7; D not certain. CDR1 and CDR2 from the germline V gene are MNHEY and SVGAGI. V lost 2 bases, J lost 3 bases, and 17 bases lay in between. The CDR3 is 16 residues long. In nucleotides, the CDR3 is TGTGCCAGCAGTTACGCGTCAGGCCAGGTGATCTACGAGCAGTACTTC. Its translation is CASSYASGQVIYEQYF.

This clone was seen once. This sequence joins TRBV7-3 and TRBJ2-1; D not certain. Per germline, CDR1 SGHTA and CDR2 FQGTGA. Between the trimmed V and J ends, which lost 5 bases and 9 bases, there was a span of 8 bases. This CDR3 region has 11 residues. CDR3 in amino acids: CASSLFGEQFF. CDR3 nucleotide sequence: TGTGCCAGCAGCCTATTTGGTGAGCAGTTCTTC.

This clone has just a few counts. The chain links TRBV6-4 to TRBJ2-1, with TRBD2 matching over 14 bases. There are 16 residues in the CDR3. CDR1 is MRHNA, CDR2 SNTAGT, per germline. V dropped 4 bases and J dropped 8; count of bases not matched to a gene: 7. The CDR3 nucleotides read TGTGCCAGCAGTGCTGGACTAGCGGGAGGAGGGTATGAGCAGTTCTTC. The encoded protein is CASSAGLAGGGYEQFF.

V and J are TRBV4-3 and TRBJ2-5; weak D call: TRBD1 (5 bases). The CDR3 consists of 13 residues. Per the germline V gene, CDR1 is LGHNA and CDR2 is YSLEER. Trimming shortened V by 4 bases and J by 1 base, and 7 bases separated the two germline ends. CDR3 bases: TGCGCCAGCAGCCGACAGCGCCAAGAGACCCAGTACTTC. Protein: CASSRQRQETQYF.

This clone was observed a few times. Compared with germline, one end of the junction differs, possibly owing to a read error. The rearrangement joins TRBV7-7 to TRBJ2-3, with D possibly TRBD2 on 5 matching bases. There are 13 residues in the CDR3. Germline V CDR1 and CDR2: SSHAT, FNYEAQ (reference sequence). This CDR3 is CASSFGEGDTQYF. CDR3 DNA: TGTGCTAGCAGCTTCGGTGAGGGAGATACGCAGTATTTT. Supplemented by reference TRBV7-7 and TRBJ2-3, the full variable domain reads GAGVSQSPRYKVTKRGQDVTLRCDPISSHATLYWYQQALGQGPEFLTYFNYEAQPDKSGLPSDRFSAERPEGSISTLTIQRTEQRDSAMYRCASSFGEGDTQYFGPGTRLTVL.

The chain joins TRBV15 to TRBJ2-7; 9 bases align to TRBD2. CDR1 is LNHNV and CDR2 is YYDKDF in the germline V gene (reference sequence). The CDR3 runs to 17 residues. V lost 0 bases and J lost 3; bases outside the gene matches: 9. CDR3 region: CATSRDRLAVQVYEQYF. The CDR3 coding sequence is TGTGCCACCAGCAGAGATAGACTAGCGGTCCAAGTCTACGAGCAGTACTTC.

This chain joins TRBV7-2 and TRBJ2-3; 7 nucleotides agree with TRBD2. This CDR3 has 15 amino acids. After removal of 1 base from V and 4 bases from J, the junction contained 5 bases not matched to a gene. Per germline, CDR1 SGHTA and CDR2 FQGNSA. CDR3 in DNA: TGTGCCAGCAGCTTAGATGGCGGGAGCCCAGATACGCAGTATTTT. This gives the protein CASSLDGGSPDTQYF.

The chain links TRBV11-2 to TRBJ2-7; D is uncertain. The CDR3 covers 11 residues. With 4 bases removed from V and 5 bases from J, the gap between germline ends came to 6 bases. Germline loops: CDR1 SGHAT, CDR2 FQNNGV. The CDR3 DNA sequence: TGTGCCAGCAGCTCCGCGGACGAGCAGTACTTC. Its translation: CASSSADEQYF.

The V call is TRBV28, the J call TRBJ2-1; 14 nucleotides line up with TRBD2. Germline CDR1 MDHEN, CDR2 SYDVKM. V lost 8 bases, J lost 5 bases, and 14 bases stayed unmatched. The CDR3 loop spans 18 amino acids. CDR3 DNA sequence: TGTGCCAGCTCGCCGGGACTAGCGGGAGTTGGGCGAAACAATGAGCAGTTCTTC. Amino acid sequence: CASSPGLAGVGRNNEQFF. The full variable domain, completed using reference TRBV28 and TRBJ2-1, is DVKVTQSSRYLVKRTGEKVFLECVQDMDHENMFWYRQDPGLGLRLIYFSYDVKMKEKGDIPEGYSVSREKKERFSLILESASTNQTSMYLCASSPGLAGVGRNNEQFFGPGTRLTVL.

This chain joins TRBV10-2 and TRBJ1-1, with D possibly TRBD1 on 6 matching bases. The CDR3 consists of 16 residues. Deletions cut 8 bases from V and 2 bases from J, with 21 bases between. The germline gives CDR1 WSHSY, CDR2 SAAADI. The DNA of the CDR3 is TGCGCCAGCGCCCTCCCACAGGGAAGAGCAAACACTGAAGCTTTCTTT. Amino acid sequence: CASALPQGRANTEAFF.

The rearrangement joins TRBV5-4 to TRBJ1-4; 10 bases fit TRBD1. Germline CDR1 reads SGHNT; CDR2 reads YYREEE (reference sequence). J gave up 8 bases and V 2 bases, and 3 bases lay outside the gene matches. The CDR3 runs to 14 residues. The CDR3 loop reads CASSLDRGPEKLFF. The CDR3 region has the DNA TGTGCCAGCAGCTTAGACAGGGGGCCCGAAAAACTGTTTTTT.

The chain recombines TRBV30 with TRBJ1-6, with D perhaps matching TRBD1 (6 bases). Trimming took 5 bases from V and 7 from J, leaving 12 bases between them. Germline CDR1 reads GTSNPN; CDR2 reads SVGIG (reference sequence). The CDR3 runs 13 residues. This chain's CDR3 is CAWSGTMNSPLHF. The CDR3, as DNA: TGTGCCTGGTCCGGGACAATGAATTCACCCCTCCACTTT.

This clone was recorded only once. The rearrangement uses TRBV19 and TRBJ2-3; TRBD1 matches 8 bases. CDR1 is LNHDA, CDR2 SQIVND, per germline (reference sequence). V was pared by 2 bases and J by 2 bases, with 6 bases of the junction left unmatched. This CDR3 contains 16 residues. DNA of the CDR3: TGTGCCAGTAGTATACAGACAGGGGAAGTCACAGATACGCAGTATTTT. This gives the protein CASSIQTGEVTDTQYF.

The chain is built from TRBV6-1 and TRBJ1-5; tentative D call: TRBD1 (5 bases). Deletions cut 4 bases from V and 5 bases from J, with 9 bases between. Germline CDR1 reads MNHNS; CDR2 reads SASEGT. The CDR3 sequence is 13 residues long. The CDR3 coding sequence is TGTGCCAGCAGTGGCGAAGGGGATCAGCCCCAGCATTTT. It is translated as CASSGEGDQPQHF.

The chain is built from TRBV7-9 and TRBJ1-5; 7 bases fit TRBD1. The CDR3 is 15 amino acids. Germline V lookup: CDR1 SEHNR, CDR2 FQNEAQ (reference sequence). V gave up 1 base and J gave up 4 bases; unmatched junction bases: 4. The CDR3 region has the DNA TGTGCCAGCAGCTTAGGGTCGACAGGGAATCAGCCCCAGCATTTT. Protein sequence: CASSLGSTGNQPQHF.

The chain is built from TRBV27 and TRBJ2-7, with D possibly matching TRBD1 (6 bases). This CDR3 comprises 18 residues. Trimming took 2 bases from V and 2 from J, leaving 22 bases between them. Germline V CDR1 and CDR2: MNHEY, SMNVEV (reference sequence). The CDR3, as DNA: TGTGCCAGCAGTTTAGAAGGCCCTGAACAGGGCCTGACCTACGAGCAGTACTTC. Amino acids: CASSLEGPEQGLTYEQYF.